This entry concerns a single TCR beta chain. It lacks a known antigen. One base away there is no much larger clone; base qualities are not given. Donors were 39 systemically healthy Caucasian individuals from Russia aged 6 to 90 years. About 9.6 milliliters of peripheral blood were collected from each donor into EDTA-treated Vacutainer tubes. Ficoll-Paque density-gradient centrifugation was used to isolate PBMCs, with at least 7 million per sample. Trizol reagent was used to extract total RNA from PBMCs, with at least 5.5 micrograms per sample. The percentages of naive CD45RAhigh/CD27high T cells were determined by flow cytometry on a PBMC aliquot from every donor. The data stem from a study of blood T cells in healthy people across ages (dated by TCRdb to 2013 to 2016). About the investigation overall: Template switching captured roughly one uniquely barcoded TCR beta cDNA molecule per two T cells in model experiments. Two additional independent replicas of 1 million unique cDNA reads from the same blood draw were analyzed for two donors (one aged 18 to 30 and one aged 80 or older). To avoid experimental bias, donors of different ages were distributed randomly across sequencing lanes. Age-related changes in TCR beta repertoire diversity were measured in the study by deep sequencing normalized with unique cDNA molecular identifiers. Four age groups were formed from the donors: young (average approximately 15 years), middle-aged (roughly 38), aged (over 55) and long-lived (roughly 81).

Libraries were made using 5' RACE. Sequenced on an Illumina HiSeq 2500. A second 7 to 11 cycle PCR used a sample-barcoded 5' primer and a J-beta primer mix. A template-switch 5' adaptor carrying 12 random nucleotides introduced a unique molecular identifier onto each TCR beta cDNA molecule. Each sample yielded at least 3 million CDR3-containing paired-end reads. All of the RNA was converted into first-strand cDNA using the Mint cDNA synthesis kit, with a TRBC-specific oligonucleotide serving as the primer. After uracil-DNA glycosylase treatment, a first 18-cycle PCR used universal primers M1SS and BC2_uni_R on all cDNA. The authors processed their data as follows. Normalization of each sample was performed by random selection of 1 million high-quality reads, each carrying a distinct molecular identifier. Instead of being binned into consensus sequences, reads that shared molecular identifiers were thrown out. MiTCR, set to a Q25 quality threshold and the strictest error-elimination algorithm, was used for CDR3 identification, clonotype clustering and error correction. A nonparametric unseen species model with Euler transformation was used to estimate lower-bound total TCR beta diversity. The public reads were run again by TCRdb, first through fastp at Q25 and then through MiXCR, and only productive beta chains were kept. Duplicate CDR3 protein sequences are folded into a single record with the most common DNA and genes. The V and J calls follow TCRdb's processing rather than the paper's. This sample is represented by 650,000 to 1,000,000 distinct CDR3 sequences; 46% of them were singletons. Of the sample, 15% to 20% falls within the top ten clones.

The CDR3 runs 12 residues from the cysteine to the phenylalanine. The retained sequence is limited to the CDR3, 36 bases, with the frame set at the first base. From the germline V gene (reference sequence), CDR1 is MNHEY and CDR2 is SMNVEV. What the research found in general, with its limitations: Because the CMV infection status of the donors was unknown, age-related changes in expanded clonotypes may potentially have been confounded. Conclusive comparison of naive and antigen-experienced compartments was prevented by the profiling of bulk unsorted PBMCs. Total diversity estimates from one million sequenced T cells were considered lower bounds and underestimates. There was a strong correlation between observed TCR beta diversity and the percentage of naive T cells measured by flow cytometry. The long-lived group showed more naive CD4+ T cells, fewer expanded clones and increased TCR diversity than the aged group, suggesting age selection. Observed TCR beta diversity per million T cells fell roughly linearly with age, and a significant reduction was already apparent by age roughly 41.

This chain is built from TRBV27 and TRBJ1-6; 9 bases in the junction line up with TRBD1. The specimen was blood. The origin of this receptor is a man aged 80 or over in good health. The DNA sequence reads TGTGTTACCGGGACAGGGCGATCACCCCTCCACTTT. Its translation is CVTGTGRSPLHF.